A single sample is the source of the 22 T cell receptor beta chains below, sequenced in a study of CD8 T cells in ankylosing spondylitis. MiXCR, applied by TCRdb to the 5' RACE reads, yields one record per CDR3 protein. The sample gives approximately 190,000 distinct CDR3 sequences, 10% to 15% of which show up once; approximately 9.9% is in the top ten. The sequencing sample was made of blood, either unsorted or a sorted T cell fraction (not recorded which). These receptors came from a female donor with ankylosing spondylitis or in good health (not recorded which).

This clonotype has ten or more counts. The gene calls are TRBV10-3 and TRBJ2-3, with 12 bases lining up with TRBD2. V was pared by 0 bases and J by 3 bases, with 10 bases of the junction left unmatched. Germline lookup yields CDR1 ENHRY and CDR2 SYGVKD. This CDR3 comprises 19 residues. CDR3 residues: CAISESSGTGTSGTDTQYF. The CDR3 DNA follows: TGTGCCATCAGTGAGTCTTCAGGGACAGGGACTAGCGGGACAGATACGCAGTATTTT.

The chain is built from TRBV6-1 and TRBJ1-2; no reliable D call. The germline V gene encodes CDR1 MNHNS and CDR2 SASEGT. This CDR3 is built from 15 residues. V lost 1 base, J lost 5 bases, and 14 bases lay in between. CDR3 nucleotides: TGTGCCAGCAGTGAAGGGGTCCCAACTTTATATGGCTACACCTTC. This sequence encodes CASSEGVPTLYGYTF.

The chain joins TRBV5-1 to TRBJ2-7, with 8 bases fitting TRBD1. CDR1 and CDR2 from the germline V gene are SGHRS and YFSETQ. The CDR3 spans 15 residues. V was pared by 4 bases and J by 3 bases, with 9 bases of the junction left unmatched. CDR3 in DNA: TGCGCCAGCAGCCGATTGGACAGGGTCAACTACGAGCAGTACTTC. Translation gives CASSRLDRVNYEQYF.

This clonotype was counted ten times or more. The DNA for the CDR3 is TGCAGTGCCGGGACTAATGACTACAATGAGCAGTTCTTC. Protein sequence: CSAGTNDYNEQFF. This chain connects TRBV20-1 to TRBJ2-1; 7 nucleotides agree with TRBD2. CDR3 length equals 13 residues. The V and J ends lost 6 bases and 3 bases, in that order; junction bases with no gene match: 5. The V gene's germline CDR1 is DFQATT and CDR2 SNEGSKA (reference sequence).

There are a few counts of this clonotype. The chain uses TRBV15 and TRBJ2-1; 7 nucleotides align to TRBD2. Unmatched junction bases numbered 6, after V lost 1 base and J lost 9 bases. Germline assignment: CDR1 LNHNV and CDR2 YYDKDF (reference sequence). There are 14 residues in the CDR3. CDR3 nucleotide sequence: TGTGCCACCAGCAGAGCCGATGGGGGGGGTGAGCAGTTCTTC. Translation gives CATSRADGGGEQFF.

At least ten counts were recorded for this clonotype. The rearrangement uses TRBV5-4 and TRBJ1-2, with D possibly being TRBD1 (5 bases). The CDR3 runs to 13 residues. Trimming shortened V by 0 bases and J by 6 bases, and 9 bases separated the two germline ends. Germline CDR1 is SGHNT and CDR2 is YYREEE (reference sequence). The DNA of the CDR3 is TGTGCCAGCAGCTTGGCCATGGGGGATGGCTACACCTTC. Translated: CASSLAMGDGYTF.

This clonotype has a count of ten or more. The rearrangement joins TRBV20-1 to TRBJ1-5, with D perhaps matching TRBD1 (6 bases). Germline lookup yields CDR1 DFQATT and CDR2 SNEGSKA (reference sequence). The ends were cut back, 4 bases at V and 1 base at J, with 14 bases in the middle. CDR3 size: 15 residues. The CDR3 DNA reads as TGCAGTGCTACCCCCCCTCAGGGGAGCAATCAGCCCCAGCATTTT. Amino acids: CSATPPQGSNQPQHF.

This clonotype was found a few times. The genes are TRBV20-1 and TRBJ1-2; 8 positions match TRBD1. This CDR3 is 13 amino acids long. Germline loops: CDR1 DFQATT, CDR2 SNEGSKA (reference sequence). V shed 4 bases and J 4 bases; nucleotides not matched to a gene: 5. This CDR3 is CSATQGQGYGYTF. CDR3 DNA sequence: TGCAGTGCTACCCAAGGACAGGGCTATGGCTACACCTTC.

In this sample, this clonotype turned up many times. V is TRBV4-1 and J is TRBJ1-1; D uncertain. The CDR3 spans 15 residues. Trimming left V 1 base short and J 0 bases short, with 9 bases between. Germline V gene sequence: CDR1 MGHRA, CDR2 YSYEKL. The CDR3 here is CASSQGAGLNTEAFF. DNA for the CDR3: TGCGCCAGCAGCCAAGGGGCGGGGTTGAACACTGAAGCTTTCTTT.

This clonotype was counted many times. The V call is TRBV19, the J call TRBJ2-7; 12 bases agree with TRBD1. V gave up 4 bases and J gave up 4 bases; unmatched junction bases: 8. Germline V gene lookup returns CDR1 LNHDA and CDR2 SQIVND (reference sequence). There are 16 residues in the CDR3. CDR3 bases: TGTGCCAGTAGTACCGGGACAGGGGGCCAAGGGTACGAGCAGTACTTC. Protein sequence: CASSTGTGGQGYEQYF.

V is TRBV3-1 and J is TRBJ2-3; either TRBD1 or TRBD2 may fit D (5 bases each). Germline lookup yields CDR1 LGHDT and CDR2 YNNKEL (reference sequence). The CDR3 spans 17 residues. Trimming stripped 1 base from V and 2 bases from J, with 16 bases between. DNA of the CDR3: TGTGCCAGCAGCCAAGCGGGGCTACTAAAAATCACAGATACGCAGTATTTT. This sequence encodes CASSQAGLLKITDTQYF.

This clonotype appeared a few times. The CDR3 sequence is CASSLGRLSNQPQHF. The DNA of the CDR3 is TGTGCCAGCAGCTTAGGGCGGCTTAGCAATCAGCCCCAGCATTTT. The rearrangement uses TRBV7-2 and TRBJ1-5; D is unclear. The germline gives CDR1 SGHTA, CDR2 FQGNSA. The CDR3 is 15 residues long. V was shortened by 1 base and J by 0 bases, with 7 bases between the two germline ends.

V is TRBV20-1 and J is TRBJ2-1; D unclear. This CDR3 comprises 18 residues. The V end lost 0 bases, the J end lost 0 bases, and 18 bases lay between the germline ends. CDR1 and CDR2 from the germline V gene are DFQATT and SNEGSKA (reference sequence). CDR3 bases: TGCAGTGCTAGAGATTTCGGCGGCGGCATAAGCTCCTACAATGAGCAGTTCTTC. This encodes CSARDFGGGISSYNEQFF.

This clonotype was counted ten times or more. CDR3 bases: TGTGCCAGCAGTTTAACTGCAGGGATTAACACTGAAGCTTTCTTT. The encoded protein is CASSLTAGINTEAFF. V and J are TRBV12-3 or TRBV12-4 and TRBJ1-1, with a weak D call TRBD1 (5 bases). Trimming took 2 bases from V and 2 from J, leaving 12 bases between them. This CDR3 contains 15 residues.

This clonotype was seen repeatedly, ten times or more. The V gene is TRBV5-1, the J gene TRBJ1-5, with D uncertain. Per germline, CDR1 SGHRS and CDR2 YFSETQ. The CDR3 runs 15 residues. Trimming removed 4 bases from V and 1 base from J, with 12 bases in between. The DNA for the CDR3 is TGCGCCAGCAGCCAAGACGGAGCCAGCAATCAGCCCCAGCATTTT. It translates to CASSQDGASNQPQHF.

This clonotype was counted ten times or more. The rearrangement uses TRBV7-9 and TRBJ1-6; 11 nucleotides agree with TRBD1. The CDR3 is 14 amino acids. V was clipped by 5 bases and J by 11 bases; unmatched bases: 5. The germline CDR1 and CDR2 sequences are SEHNR and FQNEAQ (reference sequence). CDR3 sequence: CASSRTGGKTPLHF. In DNA form, the CDR3 reads TGTGCCAGCAGCCGGACAGGGGGCAAGACACCCCTCCACTTT. The full variable domain, with the rest looked up from reference TRBV7-9 and TRBJ1-6, is DTGVSQNPRHKITKRGQNVTFRCDPISEHNRLYWYRQTLGQGPEFLTYFQNEAQLEKSRLLSDRFSAERPKGSFSTLEIQRTEQGDSAMYLCASSRTGGKTPLHFGNGTRLTVT.

This clonotype was counted ten times or more. This chain links TRBV20-1 with TRBJ1-1, with D possibly matching TRBD1 (5 bases). Germline V gene lookup returns CDR1 DFQATT and CDR2 SNEGSKA (reference sequence). V lost 1 base and J lost 7, with 10 bases in between. This CDR3 spans 12 amino acids. CDR3 nucleotides: TGCAGTGCTAGAGCGGGGCTGTTTGAAGCTTTCTTT. This encodes CSARAGLFEAFF.

The sample holds many counts of this clonotype. This chain links TRBV28 with TRBJ2-7; D is undetermined. Trimming took 3 bases from V and 1 from J, leaving 13 bases between them. CDR3 length: 15 residues. CDR1 is MDHEN, CDR2 SYDVKM, per germline. The CDR3 protein is CASSFFRKWSYEQYF. CDR3 sequence (DNA): TGTGCCAGCAGTTTTTTCAGAAAATGGTCCTACGAGCAGTACTTC.

This clonotype was picked up a small number of times. This rearrangement joins TRBV7-9 to TRBJ1-1, with D maybe TRBD1 (6 bases). The germline V and J ends were trimmed by 5 bases and 1 base, with 11 bases remaining between them. This CDR3 contains 14 residues. In germline, CDR1 is SEHNR, CDR2 FQNEAQ (reference sequence). The CDR3 bases are TGTGCCAGCAGCCCGCCGGGACAGAACACTGAAGCTTTCTTT. The encoded protein is CASSPPGQNTEAFF.

The sample holds many counts of this clonotype. V usage is TRBV6-1 and J usage is TRBJ1-2; the match to TRBD1 covers 10 bases. This CDR3 has 15 amino acids. Per the germline V gene, CDR1 is MNHNS and CDR2 is SASEGT. Trimming took 5 bases from V and 4 from J; bases not matched to a gene: 7. Here the CDR3 reads CASSPTTGGSYGYTF. CDR3 nucleotides: TGTGCCAGCAGTCCAACGACAGGGGGCAGCTATGGCTACACCTTC.

The chain has TRBV5-1 and TRBJ1-2; the D gene is possibly TRBD1 (5 bases). Germline values: CDR1 SGHRS, CDR2 YFSETQ. Trimming pared 4 bases from V and 8 bases from J, leaving 30 bases between. The CDR3 consists of 18 residues. Here the CDR3 reads CASSPAGTGTVSSGGYTF. As DNA, the CDR3 is TGCGCCAGCAGCCCCGCGGGAACCGGGACCGTCTCTTCGGGGGGCTACACCTTC.

In this sample, this clonotype turned up many times. The V gene is TRBV11-2, the J gene TRBJ2-1; D call uncertain. Trimming took off 6 bases at V and 10 bases at J, with 13 bases between the two ends. This CDR3 contains 12 residues. Germline V gene lookup returns CDR1 SGHAT and CDR2 FQNNGV. The CDR3 spells CASSLTIGEQFF. The CDR3 DNA sequence: TGTGCCAGCAGTCTCACTATTGGCGAGCAGTTCTTC.